This T cell receptor (beta chain) was recorded in a study of blood T cell repertoires in COVID-19. This CDR3 region has 12 residues. Deletions cut 6 bases from V and 0 bases from J, with 6 bases between. Germline V gene data show CDR1 as SQVTM and CDR2 as ANQGSEA. Repertoires were generated with immunoSEQ multiplex PCR, while TCRdb's copy carries only in-frame clones and drops some. The sample yields over 55,000 clones, 87% seen once. Sequenced input: peripheral blood. This chain connects TRBV29-1 to TRBJ1-5, with D unresolved. This TCR derives from an elderly woman with acute or convalescent COVID-19. The CDR3 is CSVANSNQPQHF. The CDR3 DNA reads TGCAGCGTCGCTAATAGCAATCAGCCCCAGCATTTT.